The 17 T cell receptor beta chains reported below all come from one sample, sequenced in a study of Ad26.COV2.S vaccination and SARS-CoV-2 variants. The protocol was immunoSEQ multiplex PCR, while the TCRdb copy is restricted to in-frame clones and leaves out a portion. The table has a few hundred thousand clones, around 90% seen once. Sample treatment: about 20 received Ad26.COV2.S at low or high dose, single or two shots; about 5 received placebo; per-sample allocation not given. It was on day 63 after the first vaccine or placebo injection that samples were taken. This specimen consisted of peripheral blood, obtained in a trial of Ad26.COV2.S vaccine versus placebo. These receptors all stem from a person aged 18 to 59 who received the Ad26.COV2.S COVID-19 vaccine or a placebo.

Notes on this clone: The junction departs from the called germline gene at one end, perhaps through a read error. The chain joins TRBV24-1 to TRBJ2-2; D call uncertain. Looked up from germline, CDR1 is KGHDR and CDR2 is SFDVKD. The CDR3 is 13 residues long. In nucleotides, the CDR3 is TGTGCCACCAGTGATGCGAACCCCGGGGAGCTGTTTTTT. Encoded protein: CATSDANPGELFF.

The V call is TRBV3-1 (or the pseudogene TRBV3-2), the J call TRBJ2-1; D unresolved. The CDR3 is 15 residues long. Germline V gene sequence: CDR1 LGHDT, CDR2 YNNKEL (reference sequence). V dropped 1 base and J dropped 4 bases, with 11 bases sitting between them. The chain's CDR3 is CASSQGWTEYNEQFF. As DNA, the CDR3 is TGTGCCAGCAGCCAAGGCTGGACCGAGTACAATGAGCAGTTCTTC.

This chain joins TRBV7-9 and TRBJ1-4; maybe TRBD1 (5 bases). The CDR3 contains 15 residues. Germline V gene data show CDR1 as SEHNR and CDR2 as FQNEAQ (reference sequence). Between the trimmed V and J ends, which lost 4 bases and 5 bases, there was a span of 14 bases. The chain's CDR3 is CASSSPGRENEKLFF. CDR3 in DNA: TGTGCCAGCAGCTCCCCGGGACGAGAAAATGAAAAACTGTTTTTT.

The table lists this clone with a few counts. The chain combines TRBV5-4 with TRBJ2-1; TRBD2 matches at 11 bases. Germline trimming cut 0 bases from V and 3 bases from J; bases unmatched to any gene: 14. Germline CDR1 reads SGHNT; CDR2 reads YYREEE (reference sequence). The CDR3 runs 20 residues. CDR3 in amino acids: CASSLDLMNSGTSGYNEQFF. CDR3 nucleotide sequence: TGTGCCAGCAGCTTGGACCTAATGAACTCCGGGACTAGCGGCTACAATGAGCAGTTCTTC. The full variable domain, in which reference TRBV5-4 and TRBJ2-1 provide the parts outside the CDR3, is ETGVTQSPTHLIKTRGQQVTLRCSSQSGHNTVSWYQQALGQGPQFIFQYYREEENGRGNFPPRFSGLQFPNYSSELNVNALELDDSALYLCASSLDLMNSGTSGYNEQFFGPGTRLTVL.

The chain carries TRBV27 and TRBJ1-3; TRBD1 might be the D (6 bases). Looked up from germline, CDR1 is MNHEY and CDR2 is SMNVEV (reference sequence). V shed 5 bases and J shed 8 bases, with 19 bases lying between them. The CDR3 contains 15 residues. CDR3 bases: TGTGCCAGCAGTCCCAAGGGACACGTATCGGACACCATATATTTT. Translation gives CASSPKGHVSDTIYF.

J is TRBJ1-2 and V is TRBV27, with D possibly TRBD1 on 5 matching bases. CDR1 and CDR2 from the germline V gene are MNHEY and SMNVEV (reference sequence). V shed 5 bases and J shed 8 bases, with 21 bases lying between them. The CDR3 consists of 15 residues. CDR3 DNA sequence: TGTGCCAGCAGTCGGGACTCCGGGTGGCCTAACGGCTACACCTTC. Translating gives CASSRDSGWPNGYTF.

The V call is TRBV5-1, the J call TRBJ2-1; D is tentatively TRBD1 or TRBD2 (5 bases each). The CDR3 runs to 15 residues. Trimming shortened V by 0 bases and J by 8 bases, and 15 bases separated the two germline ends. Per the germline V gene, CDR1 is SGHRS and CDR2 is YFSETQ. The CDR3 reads CASSLGGSLAHEQFF. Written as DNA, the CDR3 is TGCGCCAGCAGCTTGGGGGGGAGTTTGGCCCATGAGCAGTTCTTC.

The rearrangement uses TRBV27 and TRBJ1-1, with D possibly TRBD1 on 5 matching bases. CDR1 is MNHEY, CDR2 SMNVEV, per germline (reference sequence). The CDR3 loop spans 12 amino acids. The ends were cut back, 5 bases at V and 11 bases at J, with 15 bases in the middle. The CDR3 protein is CASSQPGDLAFF. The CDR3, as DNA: TGTGCCAGCAGTCAACCCGGGGACTTGGCTTTCTTT.

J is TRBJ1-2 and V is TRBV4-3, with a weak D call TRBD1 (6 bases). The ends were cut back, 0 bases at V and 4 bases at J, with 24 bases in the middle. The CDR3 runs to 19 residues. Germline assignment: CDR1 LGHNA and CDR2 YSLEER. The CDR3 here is CASSQDQIRSGGISYGYTF. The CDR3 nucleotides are TGCGCCAGCAGCCAAGACCAAATCCGATCCGGGGGCATCAGCTATGGCTACACCTTC.

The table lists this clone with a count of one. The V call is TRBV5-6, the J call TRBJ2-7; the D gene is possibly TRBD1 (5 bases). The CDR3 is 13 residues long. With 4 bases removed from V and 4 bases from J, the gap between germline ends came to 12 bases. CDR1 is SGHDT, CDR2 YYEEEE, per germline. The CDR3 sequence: CASSHWTQYEQYF. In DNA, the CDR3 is TGTGCCAGCAGCCACTGGACACAATACGAGCAGTACTTC.

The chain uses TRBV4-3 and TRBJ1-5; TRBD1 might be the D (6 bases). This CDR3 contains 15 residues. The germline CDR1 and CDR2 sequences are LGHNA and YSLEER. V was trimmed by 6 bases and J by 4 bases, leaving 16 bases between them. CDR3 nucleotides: TGCGCCAGCAGGCCTCATATCACAGGGAATCAGCCCCAGCATTTT. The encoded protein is CASRPHITGNQPQHF.

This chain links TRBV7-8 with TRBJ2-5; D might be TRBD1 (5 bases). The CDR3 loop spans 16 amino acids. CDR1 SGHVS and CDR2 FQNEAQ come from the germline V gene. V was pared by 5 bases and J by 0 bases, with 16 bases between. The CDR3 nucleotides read TGTGCCAGCAGCCAAATAGGGCGGACAAACCAAGAGACCCAGTACTTC. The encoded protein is CASSQIGRTNQETQYF.

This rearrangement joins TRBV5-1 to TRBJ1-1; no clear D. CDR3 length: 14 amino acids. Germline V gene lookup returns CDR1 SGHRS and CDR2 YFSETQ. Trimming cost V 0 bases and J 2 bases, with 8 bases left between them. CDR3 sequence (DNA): TGCGCCAGCAGCTTGGCGTCAGTAAACACTGAAGCTTTCTTT. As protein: CASSLASVNTEAFF.

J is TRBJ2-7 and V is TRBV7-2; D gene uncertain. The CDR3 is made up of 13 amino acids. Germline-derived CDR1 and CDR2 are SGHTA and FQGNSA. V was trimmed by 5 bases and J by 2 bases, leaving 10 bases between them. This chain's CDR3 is CASSHDSAYEQYF. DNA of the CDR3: TGTGCCAGCAGCCACGATTCGGCCTACGAGCAGTACTTC.

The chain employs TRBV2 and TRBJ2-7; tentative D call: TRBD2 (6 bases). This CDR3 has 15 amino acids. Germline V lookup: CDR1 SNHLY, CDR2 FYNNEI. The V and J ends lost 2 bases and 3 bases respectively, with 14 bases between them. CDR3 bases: TGTGCCAGCAGTGAATTTCGACTAGTCAACTACGAGCAGTACTTC. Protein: CASSEFRLVNYEQYF.

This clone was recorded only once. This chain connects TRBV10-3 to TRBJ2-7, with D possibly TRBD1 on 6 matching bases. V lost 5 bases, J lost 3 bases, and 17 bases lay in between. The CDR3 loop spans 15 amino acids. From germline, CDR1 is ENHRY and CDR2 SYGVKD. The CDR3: CAISSQDRKYYEQYF. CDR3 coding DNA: TGTGCCATCAGTTCTCAAGACAGGAAATACTACGAGCAGTACTTC.

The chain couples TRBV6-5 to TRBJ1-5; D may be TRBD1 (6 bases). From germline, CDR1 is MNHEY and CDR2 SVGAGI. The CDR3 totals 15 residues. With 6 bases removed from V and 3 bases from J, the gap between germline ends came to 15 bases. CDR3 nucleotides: TGTGCCAGCAGCGTAACCGGGACACCCAATCAGCCCCAGCATTTT. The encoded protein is CASSVTGTPNQPQHF.